The sequence of this T cell receptor beta chain was determined in a study of early T cells in non-severe SARS-CoV-2 infection listed by TCRdb under 2021. Study-wide context: Because TCR sequencing relied on bulk RNA taken from unsorted whole blood, pairing of alpha and beta chains was not possible. The investigation overall reported the following: Matching against VDJdb was skewed toward anti-spike CD8 responses, likely underestimated virus-specific expansions, and missed private and CD4 specificities.

Spanning cysteine to phenylalanine, the CDR3 consists of 15 amino acids. Kept here is only the CDR3 DNA, which spans 45 bases and is read in frame from base 1. Reading the germline V gene gives CDR1 LGHNA and CDR2 YNFKEQ. V lost 5 bases and J lost 7 bases, and the count of bases not matched to a germline gene is 7. Receptor amplification or capture employed 5' RACE. For sequencing, a NextSeq 500 was employed. Unique molecular identifiers were attached to individual cDNA molecules in the TCR library protocol so that sequencing error and PCR bias could be corrected. TCR alpha and beta chains were both sequenced, and the abundances of alpha and beta sequences in each sample were closely correlated with each other. In the authors' own workflow: Decombinator V4 was used to annotate TCR sequences for V gene, J gene and CDR3. TCRs were defined as expanded if a significant change between any two time points was detected under a Poisson model with p below 0.0001. TCR abundances were normalised to the total number of TCRs sequenced per sample and were expressed as counts per million. MAIT TCRs were defined by TRAV1-2 paired with TRAJ12, TRAJ20 or TRAJ33, and iNKT TCRs by TRAV10 paired with TRAJ18. VDJdb, accessed 1 November 2021, was searched for CMV, EBV and SARS-CoV-2 annotated TCRs, with TCRs annotated for multiple antigens excluded. The public reads were quality trimmed at Q25 with fastp and then assembled into clones with MiXCR by TCRdb, keeping productive beta chains. Rows are unified per CDR3 protein, each entry keeping the most common DNA and genes. The V and J calls shown here were made by TCRdb, not taken from the authors' results. The sample table lists 85,000 to 95,000 distinct CDR3 sequences, over 15% of them with a count of one. The ten largest clones represent approximately 5.1% of the sample.

A case-control design nested within a healthcare worker cohort in London, UK, was used, with weekly nasopharyngeal swab PCR tests and blood sampling performed. Healthcare workers were recruited between 23 and 31 March 2020, during the week of the UK lockdown, and were followed weekly for up to roughly 16 weeks. Points on this clonotype: It has no known antigen specificity. No per-base quality is available; no much larger clone lies one base away.

The TCR comes from an adult who was a healthcare worker with PCR-confirmed SARS-CoV-2 infection or an uninfected control (not recorded which). This material consisted of whole blood, taken at baseline. Rearrangement joined TRBV4-2 to TRBJ1-4; 10 middle bases align to TRBD1. CDR3 protein: CASSKGQGLPEKLFF. The bases are TGTGCCAGCAGCAAGGGACAGGGGCTCCCTGAAAAACTGTTTTTT.